A selection of T cell receptor beta chains follows, all from one sample in a study of beta chain features in type 1 diabetes. Clones were sequenced by immunoSEQ multiplex PCR, and TCRdb holds only the in-frame ones, with some missing. The sample consists of 95,000 to 150,000 clones, roughly 15% of them appearing once. The sequencing sample was made of central memory CD4+ T cells from blood. These receptors were obtained from a man aged 30 to 45 with type 1 diabetes. CDR3s include the opening cysteine and the closing phenylalanine or tryptophan. A D gene is named only where the DNA matches it firmly. Clone sizes are given selectively: once, few, many, or a class where the clone is expanded.

D gene	clone size	V gene	J gene	CDR3 protein	CDR3 DNA
TRBD2	NA	TRBV10-3	TRBJ2-3	CAISSGGDTDTQYF	TGTGCCATCAGTAGCGGGGGTGACACAGATACGCAGTATTTT
TRBD1	few	TRBV19	TRBJ1-6	CASSSMAGGNSPLHF	TGTGCCAGTAGTTCCATGGCAGGGGGCAATTCACCCCTCCACTTT
TRBD1	NA	TRBV2	TRBJ2-3	CASGDLGQGIPDTQYF	TGTGCCAGCGGCGACCTAGGACAGGGTATCCCAGATACGCAGTATTTT
TRBD1	NA	TRBV29-1	TRBJ1-6	CSAPRGGRGMSPLHF	TGCAGCGCCCCGAGGGGAGGCAGGGGGATGTCACCCCTCCACTTT
NA	NA	TRBV4-2	TRBJ2-3	CASSQELKGTDTQYF	TGTGCCAGCAGCCAAGAGTTGAAGGGGACAGATACGCAGTATTTT
NA	NA	TRBV4-1	TRBJ1-1	CASSQGVAGLQNTEAFF	TGCGCCAGCAGCCAAGGGGTGGCAGGACTACAGAACACTGAAGCTTTCTTT
NA	many	TRBV7-9	TRBJ1-3	CASSLQATSGNTIYF	TGTGCCAGCAGCTTACAGGCCACCTCTGGAAACACCATATATTTT
TRBD2	NA	TRBV28	TRBJ2-1	CASSLGGDDNEQFF	TGTGCCAGCAGCTTGGGGGGGGATGACAATGAGCAGTTCTTC
NA	once	TRBV11-3	TRBJ2-6	CASSHPGANVLTF	TGTGCCAGCAGCCATCCTGGGGCCAACGTCCTGACTTTC
NA	NA	TRBV7-2	TRBJ2-5	CASSLTGKQETQYF	TGTGCCAGCAGCTTAACGGGAAAACAAGAGACCCAGTACTTC
TRBD2	few	TRBV7-3	TRBJ2-3	CASSPGLEADTQYF	TGTGCCAGCAGCCCGGGACTAGAGGCAGATACGCAGTATTTT
TRBD1	few	TRBV4-2	TRBJ1-6	CASSQQQGLDSPLHF	TGTGCCAGCAGCCAGCAACAGGGGTTGGATTCACCCCTCCACTTT
NA	NA	TRBV5-1	TRBJ2-5	CASSQARDPGETQYF	TGCGCCAGCAGTCAAGCAAGGGACCCAGGGGAGACCCAGTACTTC
NA	NA	TRBV29-1	TRBJ2-3	CSVGAGTGWDTQYF	TGCAGCGTTGGAGCGGGCACAGGATGGGATACGCAGTATTTT
NA	NA	TRBV30	TRBJ2-2	CAWTRETGELFF	TGTGCCTGGACCAGGGAAACAGGGGAGCTGTTTTTT
NA	NA	TRBV10-3	TRBJ2-1	CAISVMGHEQFF	TGTGCCATCAGTGTAATGGGGCATGAGCAGTTCTTC
TRBD1	NA	TRBV29-1	TRBJ2-5	CSVRTGQETQYF	TGCAGCGTGCGGACAGGTCAAGAGACCCAGTACTTC
NA	few	TRBV9	TRBJ1-1	CASSVSGFNEAFF	TGTGCCAGCAGCGTGTCGGGGTTTAATGAAGCTTTCTTT
NA	NA	TRBV9	TRBJ2-2	CASSVGGQTNTGELFF	TGTGCCAGCAGCGTAGGAGGACAGACGAACACCGGGGAGCTGTTTTTT
TRBD1	few	TRBV28	TRBJ2-4	CASSDRGGIQYF	TGTGCCAGCTCAGACAGGGGCGGCATTCAGTACTTC
NA	few	TRBV19	TRBJ2-3	CASSTPTDTQYF	TGTGCCAGTAGTACCCCGACAGATACGCAGTATTTT
TRBD1	NA	TRBV27	TRBJ1-2	CASSLEGGAGYTF	TGTGCCAGCAGTTTAGAAGGGGGCGCTGGCTACACCTTC
NA	NA	TRBV4-2	TRBJ1-5	CASSRLTGSQPQHF	TGTGCCAGCAGCCGTCTGACCGGTAGTCAGCCCCAGCATTTT
TRBD2	few	TRBV7-2	TRBJ2-5	CASSSSLAGSETQYF	TGTGCCAGCAGCTCCTCGCTAGCGGGAAGTGAGACCCAGTACTTC
TRBD1	NA	TRBV7-2	TRBJ2-3	CASSFLRDRVTDTQYF	TGTGCCAGCAGCTTTCTCCGGGACAGGGTGACAGATACGCAGTATTTT
NA	few	TRBV28	TRBJ2-3	CASNQGHSTDTQYF	TGTGCCAGCAACCAAGGGCACAGTACAGATACGCAGTATTTT
NA	many	TRBV4-3	TRBJ1-2	CASSQAYVRVETYGYTF	TGCGCCAGCAGCCAAGCCTATGTGAGGGTAGAAACGTATGGCTACACCTTC